This T cell receptor (beta chain) was obtained from a study of T cell responses to AZD1222 COVID-19 vaccine. This CDR3 region has 14 residues. The germline CDR1 and CDR2 sequences are SGHNT and YYREEE (reference sequence). Trimming took off 5 bases at V and 5 bases at J, with 16 bases between the two ends. Here immunoSEQ multiplex PCR was the method, and the copy in TCRdb shows in-frame clones only, minus some. This sample has about 130,000 clones, with 70% to 90% found just once. The source is an adult in good health. The chain couples TRBV5-4 to TRBJ1-2, with D possibly being TRBD1 (5 bases). The sequencing used peripheral blood, collected on day 0 of AZD1222 vaccination. The CDR3 DNA sequence: TGTGCCAGCAGGGGATACGGGACCGCTTATGGCTACACCTTC. Its translation: CASRGYGTAYGYTF.